The sample holds many counts of the clone carrying this T cell receptor beta chain. As yet, its antigen is unknown. This sample was included in a study of T cells after yellow fever vaccination. Deletions cut 7 bases from V and 7 bases from J, with 14 bases between. The V gene's germline CDR1 is MNHNS and CDR2 SASEGT. The length of the CDR3 is 13 residues. Notes on the study in general: Though weaker, the secondary response peaked faster, on day 5 versus 15. Some clonotypes were seen in both the CD4 and the CD8 compartments. These made up a small share and likely arose from convergent recombination.

TCRdb ran MiXCR on the 5' RACE reads and lists one entry per CDR3 protein. This table has a few hundred thousand distinct CDR3 sequences, 6.9% appearing once. This receptor was taken from a man aged 30-40 years who received the YFV17D yellow fever vaccine. V is TRBV6-1 and J is TRBJ2-1, with D perhaps TRBD2 (6 bases). Sequencing used CD4+ T cells sorted from PBMCs, obtained 15 days after the yellow fever booster vaccination. CDR3 loop: CASIPGSKNEQFF. CDR3 in DNA: TGTGCCAGCATACCCGGGAGCAAGAATGAGCAGTTCTTC.